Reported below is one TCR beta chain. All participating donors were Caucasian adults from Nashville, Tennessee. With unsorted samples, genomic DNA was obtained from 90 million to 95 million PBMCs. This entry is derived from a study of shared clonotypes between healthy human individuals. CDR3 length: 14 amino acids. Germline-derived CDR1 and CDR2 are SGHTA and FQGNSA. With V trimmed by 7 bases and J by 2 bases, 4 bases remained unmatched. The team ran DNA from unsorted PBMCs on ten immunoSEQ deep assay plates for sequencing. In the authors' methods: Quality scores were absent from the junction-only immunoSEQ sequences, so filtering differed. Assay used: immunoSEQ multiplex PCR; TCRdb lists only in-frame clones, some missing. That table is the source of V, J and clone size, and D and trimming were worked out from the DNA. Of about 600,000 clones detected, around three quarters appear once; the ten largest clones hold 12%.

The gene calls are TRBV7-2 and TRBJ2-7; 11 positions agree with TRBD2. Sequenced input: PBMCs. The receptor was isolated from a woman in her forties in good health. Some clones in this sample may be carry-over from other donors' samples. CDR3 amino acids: CASTLAGGTYEQYF. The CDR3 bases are TGTGCCAGCACCCTAGCGGGAGGCACCTACGAGCAGTACTTC.